This T cell receptor (beta chain) was captured by sequencing in a study of cytomegalovirus exposure and HLA in healthy donors. Study-level findings and limits: The study labeled fewer than 200 TCR beta chains cytomegalovirus-associated.

A multiplex PCR was run with 60 Vbeta primers and 13 Jbeta primers. Repertoires were generated with immunoSEQ multiplex PCR, while TCRdb's copy carries only in-frame clones and drops some. In the table there are 80,000 to 95,000 clones, roughly two thirds of which are singletons. A remark on this clone: Its specificity is unknown.

V shed 1 base and J 8 bases; nucleotides not matched to a gene: 5. The germline V gene has CDR1 GTSNPN and CDR2 SVGIG (reference sequence). CDR3 length: 13 amino acids. The receptor's source is a woman aged 25 to 39 in good health and CMV-seronegative. Sequencing was carried out using PBMCs. The V gene is TRBV30, the J gene TRBJ1-2, with TRBD1 identical over 9 bases. CDR3 DNA: TGTGCCTGGAGTGGGGGACAGGGAGGAGGCTACACCTTC. Protein sequence: CAWSGGQGGGYTF.